This is a list of T cell receptor beta chains from one sample in a study of cytomegalovirus exposure and HLA in healthy donors. The assay was immunoSEQ multiplex PCR, and TCRdb's table has in-frame clones only and misses some. This table has more than 95,000 clones, 81% appearing once. The specimen was PBMCs. The receptors were gathered from a man aged 18-30 years in good health and CMV-seronegative. Each CDR3 is given with its conserved first and last residue. D genes are given only for firm matches. Some rows mark clone size as missing; the rest say once, few, many or name a class of expanded clone.

>NA|TRBJ2-3|TRBV7-6|TRBD2
TGTGCCAGCAGCTGGACTAGCGGCGGCACAGATACGCAGTATTTT
CASSWTSGGTDTQYF
>NA|TRBJ1-1|TRBV7-2|TRBD1
TGTGCCAGCAGCTTAGGCTCACAGGGGGGAACTGAAGCTTTCTTT
CASSLGSQGGTEAFF
>NA|TRBJ2-7|TRBV20-1|NA
TGCAGTGCTCCCTTTATATACGAGCAGTACTTC
CSAPFIYEQYF
>NA|TRBJ2-3|TRBV21-1|NA
TGTGCCAGCAGCAAATTTGTCAGAACACTAAAGTATACGCAGTATTTT
CASSKFVRTLKYTQYF
>NA|TRBJ1-5|TRBV5-6|NA
TGTGCCAGCTCGTGGGGGGTCAATCAGCCCCAGCATTTT
CASSWGVNQPQHF
>NA|TRBJ1-3|TRBV7-2|NA
TGTGCCAGCAGCACCTATAGTTCTGGAAACACCATATATTTT
CASSTYSSGNTIYF
>NA|TRBJ2-7|TRBV5-1|TRBD2
TGCGCCAGCAGCTCCCGGGGGGATTCCTCCTACGAGCAGTACTTC
CASSSRGDSSYEQYF
>NA|TRBJ2-2|TRBV11-2|TRBD2
TGTGCCATGAGGGGGGCGGGGGGCGCGAACACCGGGGAGCTGTTTTTT
CAMRGAGGANTGELFF
>NA|TRBJ1-1|TRBV25-1|TRBD1
TGTGCCAGCAGTCCCCGGACAGGCCTAAAGGACACTGAAGCTTTCTTT
CASSPRTGLKDTEAFF
>NA|TRBJ2-2|TRBV6-5|TRBD1
TGTGCCAGCAGTTTACAGGGGGTCCGGGAGCTGTTTTTT
CASSLQGVRELFF
>NA|TRBJ2-3|TRBV7-9|TRBD2
TGTGCCATTACTAGCGGGGGAGTCGGCGATACGCAGTATTTT
CAITSGGVGDTQYF
>NA|TRBJ1-1|TRBV12-5|NA
TGTGCTAGTGGCCTACACACTGAAGCTTTCTTT
CASGLHTEAFF
>NA|TRBJ1-3|TRBV29-1|NA
TGCAGCGGACGGGGTTCTGGAAACACCATATATTTT
CSGRGSGNTIYF
>NA|TRBJ1-1|TRBV19|TRBD1
TGTGCCAGTAGTCCCGAACAGGGGATTAGCACTGAAGCTTTCTTT
CASSPEQGISTEAFF
>NA|TRBJ1-6|TRBV7-2|NA
TGTGCCAGCAGCCCCTCAACAGGGATTGGCTCACCCCTCCACTTT
CASSPSTGIGSPLHF
>NA|TRBJ1-1|TRBV29-1|NA
TGCAGCGGCTTCAGGTCAGGAACCACTGAAGCTTTCTTT
CSGFRSGTTEAFF
>NA|TRBJ1-1|TRBV6-5|TRBD1
TGTGCCAGCAGGAAGGGGGCCACTGAAGCTTTCTTT
CASRKGATEAFF
>NA|TRBJ1-6|TRBV13|TRBD1
TGTGCCAGCAGCTCGACAGGGGGTAATTCACCCCTCCACTTT
CASSSTGGNSPLHF
>NA|TRBJ2-7|TRBV9|NA
TGTGCCAGCAGCCCCCGGACAGGGAGGGATTACGAGCAGTACTTC
CASSPRTGRDYEQYF
>NA|TRBJ1-1|TRBV19|NA
TGTGCCAGTAGTCCGACAGGAACGGGGAACACTGAAGCTTTCTTT
CASSPTGTGNTEAFF
>NA|TRBJ1-4|TRBV9|NA
TGTGCCAGCAGCGTAAATGGGGCCGGGTCTGCTAATGAAAAACTGTTTTTT
CASSVNGAGSANEKLFF
>NA|TRBJ1-2|TRBV15|TRBD1
TGTGCCACCAGCAGGGGACAGGTCAACTATGGCTACACCTTC
CATSRGQVNYGYTF
>NA|TRBJ1-3|TRBV19|NA
TGTGCCAGTAGAACTTCCCAGGGCTCTGGAAACACCATATATTTT
CASRTSQGSGNTIYF
>NA|TRBJ2-6|TRBV6-6|NA
TGTGCCAGCAGTTACGAGGAAATCACATTGAACGTCCTGACTTTC
CASSYEEITLNVLTF
>NA|TRBJ1-3|TRBV4-2|NA
TGTGCCAGCAGCCGGCAAGAGGGGGAAGGAAACACCATATATTTT
CASSRQEGEGNTIYF
>once|TRBJ2-7|TRBV14|NA
TGTGCCAGCAGCCAGGGCGCGTTTTCCTACGAGCAGTACTTC
CASSQGAFSYEQYF
>once|TRBJ2-7|TRBV7-9|TRBD1
TGTTCCAGCAGCCGGACAGGGCTAAACGAGCAGTACTTC
CSSSRTGLNEQYF
>NA|TRBJ2-7|TRBV9|TRBD2
TGTGCCAGCAGCCCGGGACTAGCGGGGGGCCGCTACGAGCAGTACTTC
CASSPGLAGGRYEQYF
>NA|TRBJ1-2|TRBV10-1|TRBD1
TGCGCCAGCAGTTCCGGGACAGGGCCATATTATGGCTACACCTTC
CASSSGTGPYYGYTF
>NA|TRBJ1-3|TRBV2|NA
TGTGCCAGCAGGACCACACTAGGTCCTGGAAACACCATATATTTT
CASRTTLGPGNTIYF
>NA|TRBJ2-7|TRBV6-1|TRBD2
TGTGCCAGCAGTGTAAACGGGGGGGCCATGAACGAGCAGTACTTC
CASSVNGGAMNEQYF
>NA|TRBJ2-7|TRBV5-1|NA
TGCGCCAGCAGCTTGGAGAGGACAGCCTACGAGCAGTACTTC
CASSLERTAYEQYF
>NA|TRBJ1-6|TRBV5-4|NA
TGTGCCAGCAGCTTGGAAACACCTCGCACCCTCCACTTT
CASSLETPRTLHF
>NA|TRBJ2-3|TRBV4-1|TRBD2
TGCGCCAGCAGCCAAGTCCGTAGCGGGGGGAACCTGGTAGATACGCAGTATTTT
CASSQVRSGGNLVDTQYF
>NA|TRBJ2-4|TRBV27|TRBD1
TGTGCCAGCAGTTTAGTAGGGGGCGCAGGGAACATTCAGTACTTC
CASSLVGGAGNIQYF
>NA|TRBJ2-7|TRBV4-1|TRBD1
TGCGCCAGCAGGCAATCCGGGACAGGGGACTACGAGCAGTACTTC
CASRQSGTGDYEQYF
>few|TRBJ1-1|TRBV29-1|TRBD1
TGCAGCGCCTCGAGAGTCTCAGGGGGTAGGGCTGAAGCTTTCTTT
CSASRVSGGRAEAFF
>NA|TRBJ1-1|TRBV2|TRBD1
TGTGCCAGCATTCCGGACAGGGCTCTTAGAGGAACTTTCTTT
CASIPDRALRGTFF
>NA|TRBJ1-2|TRBV5-8|TRBD1
TGTGCCAGCAGCGAATACAGGGGGAACTATGGCTACACCTTC
CASSEYRGNYGYTF
>NA|TRBJ1-1|TRBV4-3|NA
TGCGCCAGCAGCCAAGAGGCGGGGCGCCTTGAAGCTTTCTTT
CASSQEAGRLEAFF
>few|TRBJ1-1|TRBV5-1|TRBD1
TGCGCCAGCAGCTTGGAGGGGGCGGAGGACACTGAAGCTTTCTTT
CASSLEGAEDTEAFF
>NA|TRBJ2-7|TRBV6-5|NA
TGTGCCAGCAGTTACTCGATCCAGGGCTCCTACGAGCAGTACTTC
CASSYSIQGSYEQYF
>NA|TRBJ1-1|TRBV11-2|TRBD1
TGTGCCAGCAGCTTGGCGGGACAGGTGAACACTGAAGCTTTCTTT
CASSLAGQVNTEAFF
>NA|TRBJ2-7|TRBV7-2|NA
TGTGCCAGCAGCTCGAGTAGTCTACTCTACGAGCAGTACTTC
CASSSSSLLYEQYF
>NA|TRBJ2-1|TRBV7-9|TRBD2
TGTGCCAGCAGCTTGGGCAGCGGGGGCCCGAATGAGCAGTTCTTC
CASSLGSGGPNEQFF
>NA|TRBJ1-1|TRBV12-5|NA
TGTGCTTGCAGTGAAGCGGTTGGACCGGCTTTCTTT
CACSEAVGPAFF
>NA|TRBJ2-7|TRBV5-1|TRBD2
TGCGCCAGCAGCCTAGCGGGGGGAACCTACGAGCAGTACTTC
CASSLAGGTYEQYF
>NA|TRBJ1-1|TRBV27|NA
TGTGCCAGCAGTTCCTGGACACTTATGAACACTGAAGCTTTCTTT
CASSSWTLMNTEAFF
>NA|TRBJ1-6|TRBV5-5|NA
TGTGCCAGCAGACTTACGGGGGTTGGAAATTCACCCCTCCACTTT
CASRLTGVGNSPLHF
>NA|TRBJ1-1|TRBV7-6|TRBD1
TGTGCCAGCAGCTTAGGACAGGGCTCGAACACTGAAGCTTTCTTT
CASSLGQGSNTEAFF
>NA|TRBJ1-1|TRBV27|TRBD1
TGTGCCAGCAGATCGTTGAAGACAGGGACGGTTTTT
CASRSLKTGTVF
>NA|TRBJ1-3|TRBV6-5|NA
TGTGCCAGCAGGAAACAGGGATCTTCGGGAAACACCATATATTTT
CASRKQGSSGNTIYF
>NA|TRBJ1-5|TRBV2|TRBD1
TGTGCCAGCAGCCGGGACAGCTACAATCAGCCCCAGCATTTT
CASSRDSYNQPQHF
>NA|TRBJ2-2|TRBV9|NA
TGTGCCAGCAGCGTAGCCCCGAACACCGGGAAGCTGTTTTTT
CASSVAPNTGKLFF
>once|TRBJ2-5|TRBV4-3|TRBD1
TGCGCCAGCAGCCAATTAGAAGGGGGCGCCAGGGAGACCCAGTACTTC
CASSQLEGGARETQYF
>few|TRBJ2-7|TRBV27|TRBD1
TGTGCCAGCAGCCGACAGGGTTACTACGAGCAGTACTTC
CASSRQGYYEQYF
>NA|TRBJ2-5|TRBV5-8|NA
TGTGCCAGCAGCTTGGCGGGATACCAAGAGACCCAGTACTTC
CASSLAGYQETQYF
>NA|TRBJ2-7|TRBV7-8|TRBD1
TGTGCCAGCAGCCCCTTCGGGACAGGGTTTTCCTACGAGCAGTACTTC
CASSPFGTGFSYEQYF
>NA|TRBJ1-2|TRBV29-1|TRBD1
TGCAGCTTCAGGGGGCAGGGCTATGGCTACACCTTC
CSFRGQGYGYTF